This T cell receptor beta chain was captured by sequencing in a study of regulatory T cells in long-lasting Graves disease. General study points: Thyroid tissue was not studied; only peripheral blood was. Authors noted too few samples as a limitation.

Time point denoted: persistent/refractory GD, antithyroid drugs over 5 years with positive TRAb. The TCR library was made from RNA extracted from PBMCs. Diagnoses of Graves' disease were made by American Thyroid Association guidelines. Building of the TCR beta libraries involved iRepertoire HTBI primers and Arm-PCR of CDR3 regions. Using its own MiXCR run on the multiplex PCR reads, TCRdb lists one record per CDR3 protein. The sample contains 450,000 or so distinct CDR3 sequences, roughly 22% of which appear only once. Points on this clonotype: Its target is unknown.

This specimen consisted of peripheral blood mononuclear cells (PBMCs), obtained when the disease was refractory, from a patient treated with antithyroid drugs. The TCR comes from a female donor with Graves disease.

CDR3 sequence (DNA): TGTGCCAGCAGGGTGGACAGGGGGTTTATACTTGAGACCCAGTACTTC. It codes for CASRVDRGFILETQYF. This chain joins TRBV2 and TRBJ2-5; 10 positions agree with TRBD1. This CDR3 is built from 16 residues. Trimming cost V 6 bases and J 5 bases; bases outside gene matches: 12. Germline-derived CDR1 and CDR2 are SNHLY and FYNNEI.